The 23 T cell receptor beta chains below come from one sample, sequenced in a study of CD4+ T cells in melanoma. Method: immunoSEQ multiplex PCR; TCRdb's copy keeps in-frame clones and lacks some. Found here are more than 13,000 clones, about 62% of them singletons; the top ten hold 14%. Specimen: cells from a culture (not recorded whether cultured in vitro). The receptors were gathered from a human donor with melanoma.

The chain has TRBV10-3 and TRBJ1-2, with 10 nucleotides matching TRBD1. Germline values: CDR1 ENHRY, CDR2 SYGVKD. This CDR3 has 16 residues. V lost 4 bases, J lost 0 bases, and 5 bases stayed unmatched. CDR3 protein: CAISAGTGVSNYGYTF. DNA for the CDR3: TGTGCCATCAGTGCCGGGACAGGGGTTTCTAACTATGGCTACACCTTC.

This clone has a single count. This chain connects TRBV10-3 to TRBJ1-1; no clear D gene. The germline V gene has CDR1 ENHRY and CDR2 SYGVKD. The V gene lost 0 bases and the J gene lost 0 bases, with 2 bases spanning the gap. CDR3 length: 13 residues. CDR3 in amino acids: CAISESVNTEAFF. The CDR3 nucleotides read TGTGCCATCAGTGAGTCGGTGAACACTGAAGCTTTCTTT.

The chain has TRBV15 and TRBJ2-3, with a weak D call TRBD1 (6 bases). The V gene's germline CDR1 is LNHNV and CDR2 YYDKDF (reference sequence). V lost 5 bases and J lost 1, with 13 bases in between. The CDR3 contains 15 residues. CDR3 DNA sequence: TGTGCCACCAGCGGGGGCGGATTCCGCACAGATACGCAGTATTTT. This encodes CATSGGGFRTDTQYF.

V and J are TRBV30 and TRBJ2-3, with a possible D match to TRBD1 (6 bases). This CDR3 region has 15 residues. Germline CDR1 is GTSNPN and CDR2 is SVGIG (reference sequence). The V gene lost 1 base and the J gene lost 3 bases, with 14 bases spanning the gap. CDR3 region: CAWSEVGAFTDTQYF. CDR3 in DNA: TGTGCCTGGAGTGAGGTGGGGGCTTTTACAGATACGCAGTATTTT.

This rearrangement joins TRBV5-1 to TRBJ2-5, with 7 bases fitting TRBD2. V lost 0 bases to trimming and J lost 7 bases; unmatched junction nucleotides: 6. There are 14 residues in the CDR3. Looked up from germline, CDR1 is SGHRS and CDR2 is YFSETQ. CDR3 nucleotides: TGCGCCAGCAGCTTGGACGGGACTACCGGGACCCAGTACTTC. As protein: CASSLDGTTGTQYF.

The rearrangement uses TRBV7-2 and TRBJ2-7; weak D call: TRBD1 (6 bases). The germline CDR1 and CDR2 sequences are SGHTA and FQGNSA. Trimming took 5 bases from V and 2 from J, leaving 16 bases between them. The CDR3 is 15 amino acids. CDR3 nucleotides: TGTGCCAGCAGCCCCGTCGGACAGCGCGCCTACGAGCAGTACTTC. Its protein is CASSPVGQRAYEQYF.

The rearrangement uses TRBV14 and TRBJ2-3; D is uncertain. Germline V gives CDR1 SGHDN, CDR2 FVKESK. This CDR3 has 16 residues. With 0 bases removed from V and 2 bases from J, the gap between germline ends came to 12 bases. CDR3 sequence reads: CASSQDLDRTTDTQYF. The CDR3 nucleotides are TGTGCCAGCAGCCAAGATTTGGACCGAACCACAGATACGCAGTATTTT.

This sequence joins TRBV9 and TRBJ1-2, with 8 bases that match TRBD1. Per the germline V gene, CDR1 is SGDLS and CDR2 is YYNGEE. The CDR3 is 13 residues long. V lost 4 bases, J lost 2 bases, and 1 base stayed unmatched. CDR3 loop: CASSRDRNYGYTF. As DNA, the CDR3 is TGTGCCAGCAGCCGGGACAGGAACTATGGCTACACCTTC.

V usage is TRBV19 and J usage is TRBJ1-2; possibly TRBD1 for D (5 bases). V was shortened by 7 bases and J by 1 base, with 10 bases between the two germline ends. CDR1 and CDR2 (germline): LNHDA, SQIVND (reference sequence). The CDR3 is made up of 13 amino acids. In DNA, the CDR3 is TGTGCCAGTAAACGGGGGGATAACTATGGCTACACCTTC. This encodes CASKRGDNYGYTF.

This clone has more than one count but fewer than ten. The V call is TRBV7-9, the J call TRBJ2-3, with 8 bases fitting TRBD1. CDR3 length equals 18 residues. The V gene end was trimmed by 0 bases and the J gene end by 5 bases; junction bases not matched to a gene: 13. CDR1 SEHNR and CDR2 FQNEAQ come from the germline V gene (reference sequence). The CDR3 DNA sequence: TGTGCCAGCAGCTTAGCTGGGAGGACAGGGTCAGTGGGAGATACGCAGTATTTT. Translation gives CASSLAGRTGSVGDTQYF.

The CDR3 DNA is TGTGCCAGCCTAGGGGGCGTGGGGGCCGAATTCGGAAACACCATATATTTT. Residues: CASLGGVGAEFGNTIYF. The J gene is TRBJ1-3, the V gene TRBV19; 7 bases agree with TRBD1. The V gene end was trimmed by 9 bases and the J gene end by 4 bases; junction bases not matched to a gene: 18. CDR3 length: 17 residues. Germline V gives CDR1 LNHDA, CDR2 SQIVND (reference sequence).

CDR3 DNA: TGTGCCAGCAGTACGGACAGGGGCGGTGAAAAACTGTTTTTT. Encoded protein: CASSTDRGGEKLFF. The chain couples TRBV6-5 to TRBJ1-4, with 9 positions matching TRBD1. The CDR3 covers 14 residues. Trimming removed 5 bases from V and 7 bases from J; junction bases left unmatched: 5. Germline loops: CDR1 MNHEY, CDR2 SVGAGI.

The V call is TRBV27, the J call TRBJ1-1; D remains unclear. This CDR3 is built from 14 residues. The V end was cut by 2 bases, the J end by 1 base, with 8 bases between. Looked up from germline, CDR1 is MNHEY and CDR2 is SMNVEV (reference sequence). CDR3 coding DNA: TGTGCCAGCAGTTTACTATCAGGGAACACTGAAGCTTTCTTT. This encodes CASSLLSGNTEAFF.

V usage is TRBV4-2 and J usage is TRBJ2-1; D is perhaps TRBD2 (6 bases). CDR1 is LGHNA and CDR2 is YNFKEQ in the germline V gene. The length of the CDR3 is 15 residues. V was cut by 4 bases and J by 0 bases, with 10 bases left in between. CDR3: CASSLAGFSYNEQFF. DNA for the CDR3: TGTGCCAGCAGCCTCGCGGGGTTCTCCTACAATGAGCAGTTCTTC.

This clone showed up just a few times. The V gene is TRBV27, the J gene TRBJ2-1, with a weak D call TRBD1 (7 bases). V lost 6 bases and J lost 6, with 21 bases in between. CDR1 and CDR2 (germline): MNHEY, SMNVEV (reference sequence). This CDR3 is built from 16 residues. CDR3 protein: CASSSQGGWGPNEQFF. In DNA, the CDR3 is TGTGCCAGCAGCTCTCAGGGGGGCTGGGGGCCCAATGAGCAGTTCTTC.

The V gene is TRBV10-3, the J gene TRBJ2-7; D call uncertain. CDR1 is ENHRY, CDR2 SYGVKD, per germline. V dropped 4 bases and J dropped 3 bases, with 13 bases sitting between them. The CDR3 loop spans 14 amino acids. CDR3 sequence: CAISAAVSIYEQYF. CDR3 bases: TGTGCCATCAGTGCCGCAGTCTCCATCTACGAGCAGTACTTC.

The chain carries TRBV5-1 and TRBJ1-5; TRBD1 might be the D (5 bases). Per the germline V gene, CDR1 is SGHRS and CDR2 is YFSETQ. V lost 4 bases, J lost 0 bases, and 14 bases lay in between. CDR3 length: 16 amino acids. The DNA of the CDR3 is TGCGCCAGCAGCCTTTCTGGGGGGGATAGCAATCAGCCCCAGCATTTT. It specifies CASSLSGGDSNQPQHF.

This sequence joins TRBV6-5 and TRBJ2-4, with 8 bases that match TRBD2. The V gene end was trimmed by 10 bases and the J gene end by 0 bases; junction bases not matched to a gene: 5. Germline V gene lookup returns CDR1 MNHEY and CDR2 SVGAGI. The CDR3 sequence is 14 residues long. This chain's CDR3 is CATSGGGAKNIQYF. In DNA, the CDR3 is TGTGCCACGTCGGGGGGGGGAGCCAAAAACATTCAGTACTTC.

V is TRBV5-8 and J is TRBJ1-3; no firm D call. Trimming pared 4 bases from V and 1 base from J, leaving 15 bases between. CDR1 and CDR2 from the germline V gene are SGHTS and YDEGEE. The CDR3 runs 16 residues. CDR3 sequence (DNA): TGTGCCAGCAGCGCCTGGACGGGGTTATCTGGAAACACCATATATTTT. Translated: CASSAWTGLSGNTIYF. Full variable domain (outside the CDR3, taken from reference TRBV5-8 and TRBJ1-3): EAGVTQSPTHLIKTRGQQATLRCSPISGHTSVYWYQQALGLGLQFLLWYDEGEERNRGNFPPRFSGRQFPNYSSELNVNALELEDSALYLCASSAWTGLSGNTIYFGEGSWLTVV.

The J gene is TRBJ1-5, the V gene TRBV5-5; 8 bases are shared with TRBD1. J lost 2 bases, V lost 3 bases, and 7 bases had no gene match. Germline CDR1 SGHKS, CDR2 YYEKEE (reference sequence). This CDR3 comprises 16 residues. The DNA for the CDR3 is TGTGCCAGCAGCTCCTACGACAGGGGAGGCAATCAGCCCCAGCATTTT. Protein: CASSSYDRGGNQPQHF.

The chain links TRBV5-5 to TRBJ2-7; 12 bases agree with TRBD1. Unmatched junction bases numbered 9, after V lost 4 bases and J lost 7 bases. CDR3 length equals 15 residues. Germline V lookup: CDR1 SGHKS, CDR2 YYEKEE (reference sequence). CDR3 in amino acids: CASSQGTGGPREQYF. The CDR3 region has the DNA TGTGCCAGCAGCCAAGGGACAGGGGGCCCACGAGAGCAGTACTTC.

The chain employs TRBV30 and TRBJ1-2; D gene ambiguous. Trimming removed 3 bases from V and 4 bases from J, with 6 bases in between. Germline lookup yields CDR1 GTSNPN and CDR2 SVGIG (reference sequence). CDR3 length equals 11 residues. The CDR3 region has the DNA TGTGCCTGGAGCCGAGGCTATGGCTACACCTTC. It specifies CAWSRGYGYTF. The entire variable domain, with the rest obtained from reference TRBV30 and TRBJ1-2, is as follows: SQTIHQWPATLVQPVGSPLSLECTVEGTSNPNLYWYRQAAGRGLQLLFYSVGIGQISSEVPQNLSASRPQDRQFILSSKKLLLSDSGFYLCAWSRGYGYTFGSGTRLTVV.

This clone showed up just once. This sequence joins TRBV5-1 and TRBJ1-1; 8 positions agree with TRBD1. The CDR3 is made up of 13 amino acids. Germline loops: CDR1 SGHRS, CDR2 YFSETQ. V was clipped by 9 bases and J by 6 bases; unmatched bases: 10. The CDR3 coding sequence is TGCGCCACCATACAGGGGGGGCCGCCTGAAGCTTTCTTT. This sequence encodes CATIQGGPPEAFF. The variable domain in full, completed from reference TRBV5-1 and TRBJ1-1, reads KAGVTQTPRYLIKTRGQQVTLSCSPISGHRSVSWYQQTPGQGLQFLFEYFSETQRNKGNFPGRFSGRQFSNSRSEMNVSTLELGDSALYLCATIQGGPPEAFFGQGTRLTVV.